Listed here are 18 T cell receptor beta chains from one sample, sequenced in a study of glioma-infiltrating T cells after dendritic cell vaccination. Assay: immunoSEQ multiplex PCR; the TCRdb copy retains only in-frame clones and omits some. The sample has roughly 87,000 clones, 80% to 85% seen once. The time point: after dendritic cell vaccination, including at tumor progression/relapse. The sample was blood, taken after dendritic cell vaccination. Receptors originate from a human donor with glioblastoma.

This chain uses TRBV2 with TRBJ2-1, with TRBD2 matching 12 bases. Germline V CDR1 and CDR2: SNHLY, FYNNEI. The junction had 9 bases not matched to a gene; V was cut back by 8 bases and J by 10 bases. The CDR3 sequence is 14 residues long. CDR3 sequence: CASVASGGALEQFF. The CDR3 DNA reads TGTGCCAGCGTGGCTAGCGGGGGGGCATTGGAGCAGTTCTTC.

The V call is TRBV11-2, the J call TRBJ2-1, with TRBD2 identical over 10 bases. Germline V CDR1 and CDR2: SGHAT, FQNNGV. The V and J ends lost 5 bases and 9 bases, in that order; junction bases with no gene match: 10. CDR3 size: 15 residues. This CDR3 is CASSPVAGGRGEQFF. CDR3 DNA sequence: TGTGCCAGCAGCCCTGTAGCGGGGGGCCGAGGTGAGCAGTTCTTC.

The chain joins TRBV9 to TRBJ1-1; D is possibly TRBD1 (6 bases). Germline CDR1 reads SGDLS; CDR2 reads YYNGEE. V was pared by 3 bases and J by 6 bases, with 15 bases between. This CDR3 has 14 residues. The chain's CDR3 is CASSADQGIAEAFF. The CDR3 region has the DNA TGTGCCAGCAGCGCCGACCAGGGGATTGCTGAAGCTTTCTTT.

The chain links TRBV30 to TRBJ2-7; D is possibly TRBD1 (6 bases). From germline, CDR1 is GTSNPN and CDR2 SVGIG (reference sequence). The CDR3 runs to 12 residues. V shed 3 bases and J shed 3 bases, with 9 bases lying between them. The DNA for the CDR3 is TGTGCCTGGAGCGACAGGCTCTACGAGCAGTACTTC. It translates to CAWSDRLYEQYF.

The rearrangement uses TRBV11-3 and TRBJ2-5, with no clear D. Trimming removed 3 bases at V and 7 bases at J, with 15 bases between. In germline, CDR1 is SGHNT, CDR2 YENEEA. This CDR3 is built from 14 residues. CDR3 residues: CASSFLAPSGTQYF. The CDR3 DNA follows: TGTGCCAGCAGCTTTCTTGCCCCCTCGGGGACCCAGTACTTC.

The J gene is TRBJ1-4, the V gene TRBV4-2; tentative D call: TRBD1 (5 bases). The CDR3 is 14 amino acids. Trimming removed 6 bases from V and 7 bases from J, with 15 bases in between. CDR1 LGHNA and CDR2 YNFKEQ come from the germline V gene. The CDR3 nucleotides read TGTGCCAGCAGTCTTGGGCAGGGTAGTGAAAAACTGTTTTTT. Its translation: CASSLGQGSEKLFF.

This CDR3 is CSVSIGGNGNTIYF. The DNA of the CDR3 is TGCAGCGTCTCAATAGGGGGCAACGGAAACACCATATATTTT. The chain carries TRBV29-1 and TRBJ1-3, with 7 bases lining up with TRBD1. Germline V gene data show CDR1 as SQVTM and CDR2 as ANQGSEA. The junction had 9 bases not matched to a gene; V was cut back by 6 bases and J by 4 bases. The CDR3 is made up of 14 amino acids.

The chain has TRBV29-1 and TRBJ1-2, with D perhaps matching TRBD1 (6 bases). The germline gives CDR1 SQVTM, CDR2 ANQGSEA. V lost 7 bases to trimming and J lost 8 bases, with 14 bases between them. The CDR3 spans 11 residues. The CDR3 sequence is CSAPDRLGYTF. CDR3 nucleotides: TGCAGCGCCCCAGACAGGCTCGGCTACACCTTC.

CDR3 sequence reads: CASSLGPTGGNEKLFF. CDR3 in DNA: TGTGCCAGCAGCTTGGGCCCGACAGGGGGGAATGAAAAACTGTTTTTT. The chain is built from TRBV5-6 and TRBJ1-4; 9 nucleotides line up with TRBD1. Germline loops: CDR1 SGHDT, CDR2 YYEEEE. V dropped 0 bases and J dropped 5; count of bases not matched to a gene: 5. The CDR3 spans 16 residues.

The CDR3 loop is CASSPALGQSGNTIYF. The CDR3 DNA sequence: TGTGCCAGCTCACCCGCCCTTGGACAGTCTGGAAACACCATATATTTT. The chain has TRBV18 and TRBJ1-3; D possibly corresponds to TRBD1 (6 bases). Germline V CDR1 and CDR2: KGHSH, LQKENI. The CDR3 is 16 amino acids. V lost 3 bases, J lost 1 base, and 13 bases lay in between.

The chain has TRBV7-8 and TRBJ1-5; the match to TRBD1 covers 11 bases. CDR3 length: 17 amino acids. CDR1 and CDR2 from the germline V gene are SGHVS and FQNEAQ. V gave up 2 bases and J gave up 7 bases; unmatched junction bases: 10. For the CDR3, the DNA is TGTGCCAGCAGCTTAATGGGCTCCGGGGACAGGGGGCAGCCCCAGCATTTT. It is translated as CASSLMGSGDRGQPQHF.

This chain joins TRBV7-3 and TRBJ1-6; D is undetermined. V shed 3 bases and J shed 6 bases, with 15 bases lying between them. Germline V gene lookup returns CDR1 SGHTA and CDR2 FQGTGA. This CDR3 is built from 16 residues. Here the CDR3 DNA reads TGTGCCAGCAGCTTGTACGGGTCGCAATTTAATTCACCCCTCCACTTT. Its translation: CASSLYGSQFNSPLHF.

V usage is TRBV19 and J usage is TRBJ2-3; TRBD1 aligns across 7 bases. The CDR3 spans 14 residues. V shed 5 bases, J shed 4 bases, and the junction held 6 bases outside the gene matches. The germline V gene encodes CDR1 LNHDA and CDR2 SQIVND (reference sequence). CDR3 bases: TGTGCCAGTAGTCGACAGGGTACGGCAGATACGCAGTATTTT. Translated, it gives CASSRQGTADTQYF. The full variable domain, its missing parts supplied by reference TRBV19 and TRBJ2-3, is DGGITQSPKYLFRKEGQNVTLSCEQNLNHDAMYWYRQDPGQGLRLIYYSQIVNDFQKGDIAEGYSVSREKKESFPLTVTSAQKNPTAFYLCASSRQGTADTQYFGPGTRLTVL.

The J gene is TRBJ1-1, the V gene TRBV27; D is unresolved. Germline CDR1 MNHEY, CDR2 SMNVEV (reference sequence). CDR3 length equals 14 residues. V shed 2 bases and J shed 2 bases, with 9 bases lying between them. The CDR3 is CASSLEQKNTEAFF. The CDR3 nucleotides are TGTGCCAGCAGTTTAGAACAGAAAAACACTGAAGCTTTCTTT.

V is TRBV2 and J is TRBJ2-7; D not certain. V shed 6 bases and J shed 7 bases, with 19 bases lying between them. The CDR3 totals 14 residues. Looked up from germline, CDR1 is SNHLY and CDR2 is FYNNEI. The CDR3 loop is CASSPGFSESEQYF. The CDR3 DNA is TGTGCCAGCAGCCCCGGTTTTTCCGAGTCAGAGCAGTACTTC.

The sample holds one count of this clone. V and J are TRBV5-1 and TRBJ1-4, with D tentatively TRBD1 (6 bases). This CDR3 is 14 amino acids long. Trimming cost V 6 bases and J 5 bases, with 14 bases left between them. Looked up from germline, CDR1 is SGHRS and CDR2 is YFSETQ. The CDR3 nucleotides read TGCGCCAGCAAGACGGACAGACTAAATGAAAAACTGTTTTTT. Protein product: CASKTDRLNEKLFF.

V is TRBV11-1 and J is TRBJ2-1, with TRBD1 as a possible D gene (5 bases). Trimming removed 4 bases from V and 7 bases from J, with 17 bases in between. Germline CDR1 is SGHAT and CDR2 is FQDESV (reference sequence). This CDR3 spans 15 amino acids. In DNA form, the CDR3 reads TGTGCCAGCAGCTCCTCACCAGGGTACAATAATGAGCAGTTCTTC. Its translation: CASSSSPGYNNEQFF.

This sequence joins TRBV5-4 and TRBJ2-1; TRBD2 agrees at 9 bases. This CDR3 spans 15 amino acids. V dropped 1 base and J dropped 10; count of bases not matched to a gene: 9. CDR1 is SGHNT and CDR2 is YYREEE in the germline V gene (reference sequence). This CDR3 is CASSLLPSGDREQFF. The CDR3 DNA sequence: TGTGCCAGCAGCTTGCTCCCTAGCGGGGACAGAGAGCAGTTCTTC.